The clone carrying this TCR beta chain was seen just once. This record belongs to a study of shared clonotypes between healthy human individuals. CDR1 and CDR2 from the germline V gene are GTSNPN and SVGIG (reference sequence). V was shortened by 5 bases and J by 1 base, with 15 bases between the two germline ends. The CDR3 has 14 residues. CD45RO-negative, CCR7-selected cells formed the naive CD8 fraction, which excluded terminally differentiated effector memory CD45RA+ cells. The method was immunoSEQ multiplex PCR; TCRdb's version includes in-frame clones alone and lacks a portion of them. Among about 800,000 clones listed, 90% to 97% were seen once.

This chain uses TRBV30 with TRBJ2-7, with D possibly TRBD1 on 6 matching bases. The sequenced sample consisted of naive CD8+ T cells sorted from blood. The TCR sequence derives from a man aged 30 to 39 in good health. As DNA, the CDR3 is TGTGCCTGGCAGACAGGCCAGGGATCCTACGAGCAGTACTTC. Translated, it gives CAWQTGQGSYEQYF.